This T cell receptor beta chain comes out of a study of tumor-infiltrating lymphocytes in primary liver carcinoma. RNA isolated from unsorted whole blood supplied the blood RNA, with germline DNA also extracted. Researchers generated TCR beta cDNA from about 530 ng of total RNA, relying on a constant-region primer. Libraries covering TCR beta were generated through three nested multiplex PCR rounds (using a slightly modified ARM-PCR). It was with TRBV1-TRBV30 forward primers and a C-beta reverse primer that the first two PCR rounds were run, at around 9 cycles each. TCRdb fed the multiplex PCR reads into MiXCR, producing one record per CDR3 protein. The sample lists around 330,000 distinct CDR3 sequences; roughly two thirds were seen once. Germline loops: CDR1 MNHNY, CDR2 SVGAGI (reference sequence). The CDR3 contains 15 residues. This clonotype was observed a single time. The germline gene is not matched at one end of the junction; a read error may be the cause.

The receptor was isolated from a man between 40 and 49 years old with primary liver carcinoma and hepatitis B virus infection. Source material: peripheral blood. The chain joins TRBV6-6 to TRBJ1-2; maybe TRBD1 (6 bases). CDR3 sequence reads: CASSYGTPSHYGYTF. The CDR3 DNA reads TGTGCCAGCAGTTACGGGACACCAAGCCACTATGGTTACACCTTC.